The entry that follows covers one T cell receptor (beta chain) sequence. Its antigen is not known. A second PCR, run for roughly 7 to 11 cycles, used a sample-barcoded 5' primer plus a J-beta primer mix. The template-switch adaptor was a 5' adaptor with 12 random nucleotides. It tagged each cDNA molecule. TCRdb fed the 5' RACE reads into MiXCR, producing one record per CDR3 protein. Of 800,000 to 1,000,000 distinct CDR3 sequences in the sample, 45% to 50% are singletons; the top ten hold around an eighth. This CDR3 is built from 16 residues. Germline values: CDR1 MDHEN, CDR2 SYDVKM. Trimming at V came to 7 bases and at J to 0 bases, leaving 5 bases not matched to a gene. The source of the sample is a study of blood T cells in healthy people across ages. General study results and limits: Unsorted PBMC input precluded a conclusive naive versus antigen-experienced comparison. The long-lived group displayed more naive CD4+ cells, plus higher diversity, than the aged donors did.

They isolated at least 6 million PBMCs from each sample. Material for sequencing was blood. This receptor was identified in a man aged 25 to 40 in good health. The rearrangement links TRBV28 to TRBJ2-1, with 11 bases identical to TRBD2. The CDR3 DNA follows: TGTGCCAGCACTAGCGGGGGGACGAGCTCCTACAATGAGCAGTTCTTC. Protein: CASTSGGTSSYNEQFF. Full variable domain (missing parts from reference TRBV28 and TRBJ2-1): DVKVTQSSRYLVKRTGEKVFLECVQDMDHENMFWYRQDPGLGLRLIYFSYDVKMKEKGDIPEGYSVSREKKERFSLILESASTNQTSMYLCASTSGGTSSYNEQFFGPGTRLTVL.